The 23 T cell receptor beta chains below were found in one sample sequenced in a study of shared clonotypes between healthy human individuals. TCRdb's copy holds only in-frame clones and misses some; the assay was immunoSEQ multiplex PCR. The sample includes 2 million to 3 million clones, 90% to 95% of them seen just once. Input material: naive CD4+ T cells from PBMCs. Described subset: CD45RA+ positively selected. All receptors come from a man aged 18 to 29 in good health. Some clones in this sample may be carry-over from other donors' samples.

The chain uses TRBV5-1 and TRBJ2-5; 9 bases fit TRBD1. Per germline, CDR1 SGHRS and CDR2 YFSETQ. Germline trimming cut 4 bases from V and 2 bases from J; bases unmatched to any gene: 15. This CDR3 has 18 amino acids. The CDR3 DNA is TGCGCCAGCAGCCCCACAGGGACAGGGAGTTCAGAGCAAGAGACCCAGTACTTC. As protein: CASSPTGTGSSEQETQYF.

This chain joins TRBV6-1 and TRBJ2-3, with D unresolved. Germline CDR1 reads MNHNS; CDR2 reads SASEGT. Trimming pared 3 bases from V and 3 bases from J, leaving 4 bases between. This CDR3 comprises 12 residues. CDR3 in DNA: TGTGCCAGCAGTGACAAGACAGATACGCAGTATTTT. Encoded protein: CASSDKTDTQYF.

J is TRBJ2-7 and V is TRBV11-3; TRBD1 matches at 8 bases. Germline V gives CDR1 SGHNT, CDR2 YENEEA. The J segment lost 3 bases and the V segment lost 5 bases, leaving 9 bases of the junction unmatched. The CDR3 consists of 15 residues. DNA for the CDR3: TGTGCCAGCAGCCAGCGGACAGGGTTCGACTACGAGCAGTACTTC. Translated: CASSQRTGFDYEQYF.

A word on this clone: Other DNA sequences from this sample encode an identical CDR3 as well. The CDR3 protein is CASSLTVEETQYF. CDR3 nucleotides: TGTGCCAGCAGCTTAACGGTCGAAGAGACCCAGTACTTC. The chain employs TRBV7-3 and TRBJ2-5, with D hard to call. The CDR3 length is 13 residues. Germline assignment: CDR1 SGHTA and CDR2 FQGTGA. V lost 0 bases and J 3 bases, leaving 5 bases between the germline ends.

The chain employs TRBV5-4 and TRBJ2-3, with 7 nucleotides matching TRBD2. Germline V gene data show CDR1 as SGHNT and CDR2 as YYREEE (reference sequence). CDR3 size: 15 residues. Losses at the gene ends were 4 bases for V and 0 bases for J; bases not matched to a gene: 5. The chain's CDR3 is CASSPTSASTDTQYF. CDR3 bases: TGTGCCAGCAGCCCTACTAGCGCTAGCACAGATACGCAGTATTTT.

The V and J genes are TRBV5-1 and TRBJ2-3; tentative D call: TRBD2 (5 bases). The germline V and J ends were trimmed by 4 bases and 6 bases, with 12 bases remaining between them. Looked up from germline, CDR1 is SGHRS and CDR2 is YFSETQ. The CDR3 runs to 13 residues. The CDR3 reads CASSLLLVDTQYF. CDR3 DNA sequence: TGCGCCAGCAGCCTTTTACTAGTTGATACGCAGTATTTT.

This clone was found once. V usage is TRBV28 and J usage is TRBJ2-1, with TRBD1 matching 7 bases. The CDR3 sequence is 16 residues long. J gave up 1 base and V 5 bases, and 8 bases lay outside the gene matches. CDR1 and CDR2 from the germline V gene are MDHEN and SYDVKM. Here the CDR3 reads CASSPYRGRSYNEQFF. Here the CDR3 DNA reads TGTGCCAGCAGTCCATACAGGGGAAGGTCCTACAATGAGCAGTTCTTC. Using reference TRBV28 and TRBJ2-1 for the parts outside the CDR3, the full variable domain is DVKVTQSSRYLVKRTGEKVFLECVQDMDHENMFWYRQDPGLGLRLIYFSYDVKMKEKGDIPEGYSVSREKKERFSLILESASTNQTSMYLCASSPYRGRSYNEQFFGPGTRLTVL.

This sequence joins TRBV6-5 and TRBJ2-7; 10 positions agree with TRBD1. The V segment lost 6 bases and the J segment 2 bases; nucleotides outside the gene matches: 4. The CDR3 spans 14 residues. CDR1 is MNHEY and CDR2 is SVGAGI in the germline V gene. Here the CDR3 DNA reads TGTGCCAGCAGCCTCGGACAGGGGGCCTACGAGCAGTACTTC. The encoded protein is CASSLGQGAYEQYF.

This rearrangement joins TRBV4-1 to TRBJ2-5, with 9 bases aligning to TRBD2. The germline V gene has CDR1 MGHRA and CDR2 YSYEKL. This CDR3 has 16 residues. V was clipped by 1 base and J by 4 bases; unmatched bases: 7. CDR3 bases: TGCGCCAGCAGCCAAGGGGGCGGGAGGGCCGGAGAGACCCAGTACTTC. This translates into CASSQGGGRAGETQYF.

In regard to this clone: The same CDR3 arises from other DNA sequences in this sample as well. The chain combines TRBV11-1 with TRBJ2-7; D ambiguous. This CDR3 has 11 residues. With 4 bases removed from V and 1 base from J, the gap between germline ends came to 2 bases. Germline V CDR1 and CDR2: SGHAT, FQDESV (reference sequence). Here the CDR3 DNA reads TGTGCCAGCAGCTCGTCCTACGAGCAGTACTTC. Translation: CASSSSYEQYF.

The count of this clone is one. This chain joins TRBV28 and TRBJ1-6; D call uncertain. Germline V gene lookup returns CDR1 MDHEN and CDR2 SYDVKM. V was shortened by 3 bases and J by 9 bases, with 15 bases between the two germline ends. This CDR3 is built from 15 residues. CDR3 sequence: CASSFDTPKGSPLHF. For the CDR3, the DNA is TGTGCCAGCAGTTTCGATACCCCGAAGGGTTCACCCCTCCACTTT. Using reference TRBV28 and TRBJ1-6 for the parts outside the CDR3, the full variable domain is DVKVTQSSRYLVKRTGEKVFLECVQDMDHENMFWYRQDPGLGLRLIYFSYDVKMKEKGDIPEGYSVSREKKERFSLILESASTNQTSMYLCASSFDTPKGSPLHFGNGTRLTVT.

This chain joins TRBV5-1 and TRBJ1-4; 7 nucleotides agree with TRBD1. Germline V gives CDR1 SGHRS, CDR2 YFSETQ. The length of the CDR3 is 16 residues. The J segment lost 0 bases and the V segment lost 5 bases, leaving 7 bases of the junction unmatched. CDR3 DNA sequence: TGCGCCAGCAGTACCAGACAGGGCGCAACTAATGAAAAACTGTTTTTT. This gives the protein CASSTRQGATNEKLFF.

This chain joins TRBV30 and TRBJ2-7, with D uncertain. Trimming cost V 0 bases and J 1 base, with 13 bases left between them. Looked up from germline, CDR1 is GTSNPN and CDR2 is SVGIG (reference sequence). The CDR3 is 15 residues long. This CDR3 reads CAWSVRNLRSYEQYF. CDR3 in DNA: TGTGCCTGGAGTGTACGGAATCTCAGATCCTACGAGCAGTACTTC. Full variable domain (outside the CDR3, taken from reference TRBV30 and TRBJ2-7): SQTIHQWPATLVQPVGSPLSLECTVEGTSNPNLYWYRQAAGRGLQLLFYSVGIGQISSEVPQNLSASRPQDRQFILSSKKLLLSDSGFYLCAWSVRNLRSYEQYFGPGTRLTVT.

The rearrangement joins TRBV29-1 to TRBJ1-2; D unclear. Trimming took 2 bases from V and 2 from J, leaving 12 bases between them. The length of the CDR3 is 14 residues. The germline CDR1 and CDR2 sequences are SQVTM and ANQGSEA. The CDR3 sequence: CSVETHYQNYGYTF. The CDR3 DNA sequence: TGCAGCGTTGAAACCCACTACCAGAACTATGGCTACACCTTC.

The chain employs TRBV5-1 and TRBJ2-3; 7 bases are a match to TRBD2. Germline CDR1 and CDR2: SGHRS and YFSETQ. J was trimmed by 0 bases and V by 4 bases; bases with no gene match: 5. This CDR3 has 15 residues. In DNA form, the CDR3 reads TGCGCCAGCAGCGTGGGGGGGTATAGCACAGATACGCAGTATTTT. Its protein is CASSVGGYSTDTQYF. The full variable domain, with the rest looked up from reference TRBV5-1 and TRBJ2-3, is KAGVTQTPRYLIKTRGQQVTLSCSPISGHRSVSWYQQTPGQGLQFLFEYFSETQRNKGNFPGRFSGRQFSNSRSEMNVSTLELGDSALYLCASSVGGYSTDTQYFGPGTRLTVL.

The chain links TRBV4-3 to TRBJ1-2, with a possible D match to TRBD1 (5 bases). Per germline, CDR1 LGHNA and CDR2 YSLEER. The CDR3 is 15 residues long. V was clipped by 0 bases and J by 4 bases, with 12 bases between them. CDR3 sequence reads: CASSQEFGGGYGYTF. CDR3 coding DNA: TGCGCCAGCAGCCAAGAGTTTGGGGGTGGCTATGGCTACACCTTC.

CDR3 loop: CASSMRAGNNQPQHF. The CDR3 nucleotides are TGTGCCAGTAGTATGAGGGCAGGGAACAATCAGCCCCAGCATTTT. The chain carries TRBV19 and TRBJ1-5, with D perhaps TRBD1 (5 bases). The V end lost 3 bases, the J end lost 3 bases, and 12 bases lay between the germline ends. CDR1 LNHDA and CDR2 SQIVND come from the germline V gene (reference sequence). This CDR3 is built from 15 residues.

The rearrangement joins TRBV29-1 to TRBJ2-7; TRBD1 is a possible D gene (6 bases). Per the germline V gene, CDR1 is SQVTM and CDR2 is ANQGSEA. V lost 3 bases, J lost 6 bases, and 18 bases lay in between. There are 14 residues in the CDR3. In DNA, the CDR3 is TGCAGCGTTGACCCCCGGGAAGGGGGTCGCGAGCAGTACTTC. Its translation is CSVDPREGGREQYF.

The rearrangement links TRBV5-6 to TRBJ1-1, with 8 bases that match TRBD1. The CDR3 extends over 16 amino acids. Trimming removed 0 bases from V and 0 bases from J; junction bases left unmatched: 4. The germline gives CDR1 SGHDT, CDR2 YYEEEE. CDR3 protein: CASSLAKGQVNTEAFF. The CDR3 region has the DNA TGTGCCAGCAGCTTGGCCAAGGGACAGGTGAACACTGAAGCTTTCTTT.

The CDR3 nucleotides read TGCGCCAGCAGCCCCGGCGCTAGCACAGATACGCAGTATTTT. Translated, it gives CASSPGASTDTQYF. The chain recombines TRBV4-1 with TRBJ2-3, with D uncertain. V was clipped by 4 bases and J by 0 bases, with 8 bases between them. The CDR3 has 14 residues. Looked up from germline, CDR1 is MGHRA and CDR2 is YSYEKL.

This chain uses TRBV6-1 with TRBJ1-1; D might be TRBD1 (6 bases). The CDR3 totals 14 residues. CDR1 and CDR2 (germline): MNHNS, SASEGT. V shed 3 bases and J shed 2 bases, with 10 bases lying between them. As DNA, the CDR3 is TGTGCCAGCAGTGACGGGGGGGGCAACACTGAAGCTTTCTTT. It codes for CASSDGGGNTEAFF.

This rearrangement joins TRBV5-1 to TRBJ2-3, with TRBD2 matching over 9 bases. V dropped 4 bases and J dropped 3; count of bases not matched to a gene: 6. The germline CDR1 and CDR2 sequences are SGHRS and YFSETQ. The CDR3 spans 15 residues. Written as DNA, the CDR3 is TGCGCCAGCAGCGACGGGACTAGCCAGACAGATACGCAGTATTTT. Protein product: CASSDGTSQTDTQYF.

The chain joins TRBV1 to TRBJ1-3; TRBD1 is the table's D call and was not checked against the DNA. TRBV1 is assigned pseudogene status. The CDR3 sequence is 15 residues long. The CDR3 DNA sequence: TGCACCAGCAGCCCCCGGACAGGGTCTGGAAACACCATATATTTT. It codes for CTSSPRTGSGNTIYF.